One sample yielded the 24 T cell receptor beta chains listed below, sequenced in a study of T cell responses to AZD1222 COVID-19 vaccine. TCRdb keeps only in-frame clones here, not all; method: immunoSEQ multiplex PCR. The table records nearly 110,000 clones, 90% to 95% of them present only once. This specimen was peripheral blood, taken 28 days after the second AZD1222 dose. Receptors were obtained from an adult who received the AZD1222 COVID-19 vaccine.

This chain connects TRBV10-2 to TRBJ1-6; D call uncertain. The CDR3 is 13 residues long. The V end was cut by 2 bases, the J end by 4 bases, with 3 bases between. CDR1 is WSHSY, CDR2 SAAADI, per germline. Here the CDR3 DNA reads TGCGCCAGCAGTGAGGGGTATAATTCACCCCTCCACTTT. Residues: CASSEGYNSPLHF.

The chain recombines TRBV29-1 with TRBJ1-1; tentative D call: TRBD1 (5 bases). Trimming cost V 4 bases and J 0 bases, with 9 bases left between them. Germline-derived CDR1 and CDR2 are SQVTM and ANQGSEA. The CDR3 is 13 amino acids. The CDR3 DNA follows: TGCAGCGTTGTTCGACAGATGAACACTGAAGCTTTCTTT. Protein product: CSVVRQMNTEAFF.

The V and J genes are TRBV30 and TRBJ2-5; 7 nucleotides match TRBD2. The V gene's germline CDR1 is GTSNPN and CDR2 SVGIG (reference sequence). With V trimmed by 5 bases and J by 4 bases, 7 bases remained unmatched. This CDR3 region has 13 residues. CDR3 loop: CAWSRAGVETQYF. Here the CDR3 DNA reads TGTGCCTGGTCCAGGGCGGGAGTAGAGACCCAGTACTTC.

The J gene is TRBJ1-2, the V gene TRBV10-2, with 7 positions matching TRBD1. Trimming cost V 2 bases and J 3 bases; bases outside gene matches: 3. Per the germline V gene, CDR1 is WSHSY and CDR2 is SAAADI. The CDR3 has 14 amino acids. For the CDR3, the DNA is TGCGCCAGCAGTGAGAGGGGGCTCGACTATGGCTACACCTTC. Its translation is CASSERGLDYGYTF.

The V and J genes are TRBV6-2 or TRBV6-3 and TRBJ1-5; D perhaps matches TRBD1 (5 bases). The CDR3 contains 17 residues. Trimming left V 4 bases short and J 0 bases short, with 16 bases between. Looked up from germline, CDR1 is MNHEY and CDR2 is SVGEGT. CDR3 DNA sequence: TGTGCCAGCAGTTCTCTCGCGGGGGGGAATAGCAATCAGCCCCAGCATTTT. Its translation: CASSSLAGGNSNQPQHF.

This clone was observed a single time. This rearrangement joins TRBV5-4 to TRBJ2-2; D possibly matches TRBD1 or TRBD2 (5 bases each). The V end was cut by 4 bases, the J end by 5 bases, with 18 bases between. Germline V gene lookup returns CDR1 SGHNT and CDR2 YYREEE (reference sequence). The CDR3 totals 16 residues. The CDR3 DNA follows: TGTGCCAGCAGCCCCACCCGGGGCCCTAGTACCGGGGAGCTGTTTTTT. Translation: CASSPTRGPSTGELFF.

The chain recombines TRBV14 with TRBJ2-7, with D possibly TRBD1 on 6 matching bases. Trimming cost V 4 bases and J 7 bases, with 14 bases left between them. The CDR3 loop spans 13 amino acids. Germline values: CDR1 SGHDN, CDR2 FVKESK. The CDR3 here is CASSPLGAREQYF. The CDR3 DNA follows: TGTGCCAGCAGCCCGTTGGGGGCACGGGAGCAGTACTTC. The complete variable domain, with remaining parts taken from reference TRBV14 and TRBJ2-7, reads EAGVTQFPSHSVIEKGQTVTLRCDPISGHDNLYWYRRVMGKEIKFLLHFVKESKQDESGMPNNRFLAERTGGTYSTLKVQPAELEDSGVYFCASSPLGAREQYFGPGTRLTVT.

The rearrangement joins TRBV3-1 (or the pseudogene TRBV3-2) to TRBJ1-2, with D hard to call. V was pared by 0 bases and J by 5 bases, with 10 bases between. This CDR3 has 14 residues. Germline loops: CDR1 LGHDT, CDR2 YNNKEL (reference sequence). The chain's CDR3 is CASSQDQRLYGYTF. Written as DNA, the CDR3 is TGTGCCAGCAGCCAAGATCAGAGGCTTTATGGCTACACCTTC.

V is TRBV27 and J is TRBJ2-3; D remains unclear. Per germline, CDR1 MNHEY and CDR2 SMNVEV (reference sequence). V was clipped by 8 bases and J by 5 bases, with 5 bases between them. This CDR3 spans 10 amino acids. The CDR3 DNA reads TGTGCCAGCGTCGGAGATACGCAGTATTTT. It translates to CASVGDTQYF.

The chain recombines TRBV6-6 with TRBJ2-7; 11 bases align to TRBD1. The germline V gene encodes CDR1 MNHNY and CDR2 SVGAGI (reference sequence). The length of the CDR3 is 15 residues. The junction had 6 bases not matched to a gene; V was cut back by 6 bases and J by 2 bases. CDR3 DNA: TGTGCCAGCAGGCTGCCGGGACAGGGGGCCTACGAGCAGTACTTC. Translating it yields CASRLPGQGAYEQYF.

V usage is TRBV6-5 and J usage is TRBJ2-1, with 7 nucleotides matching TRBD1. Germline V CDR1 and CDR2: MNHEY, SVGAGI. The CDR3 is 13 residues long. V lost 7 bases, J lost 5 bases, and 5 bases stayed unmatched. The CDR3 nucleotides read TGTGCCAGCAATACGGACAGGAACAATGAGCAGTTCTTC. Amino acid sequence: CASNTDRNNEQFF.

The chain links TRBV11-2 to TRBJ1-2, with D maybe TRBD1 (5 bases). V was clipped by 3 bases and J by 4 bases, with 9 bases between them. The CDR3 covers 13 residues. The germline V gene has CDR1 SGHAT and CDR2 FQNNGV. CDR3 region: CASSFGQGYGYTF. Written as DNA, the CDR3 is TGTGCCAGCAGCTTCGGGCAGGGCTATGGCTACACCTTC.

This chain links TRBV7-6 with TRBJ1-6; D is ambiguous. Trimming stripped 2 bases from V and 10 bases from J, with 12 bases between. This CDR3 region has 14 residues. Looked up from germline, CDR1 is SGHVS and CDR2 is FNYEAQ. Written as DNA, the CDR3 is TGTGCCAGCAGCTTAATGGGGTCGCAGTCACCCCTCCACTTT. Its translation: CASSLMGSQSPLHF.

The rearrangement uses TRBV5-1 and TRBJ2-5; tentative D call: TRBD1 (6 bases). CDR3 length: 14 amino acids. Germline CDR1 reads SGHRS; CDR2 reads YFSETQ. Trimming cost V 4 bases and J 5 bases, with 15 bases left between them. The CDR3 sequence is CASSLQGFHETQYF. Written as DNA, the CDR3 is TGCGCCAGCAGCCTACAGGGATTTCATGAGACCCAGTACTTC. Supplemented by reference TRBV5-1 and TRBJ2-5, the full variable domain reads KAGVTQTPRYLIKTRGQQVTLSCSPISGHRSVSWYQQTPGQGLQFLFEYFSETQRNKGNFPGRFSGRQFSNSRSEMNVSTLELGDSALYLCASSLQGFHETQYFGPGTRLLVL.

The genes are TRBV24-1 and TRBJ1-6; D is uncertain. Trimming left V 3 bases short and J 6 bases short, with 8 bases between. CDR1 KGHDR and CDR2 SFDVKD come from the germline V gene. The CDR3 spans 14 residues. The chain's CDR3 is CATSDGQVNSPLHF. Written as DNA, the CDR3 is TGTGCCACCAGTGATGGGCAGGTTAATTCACCCCTCCACTTT.

The rearrangement joins TRBV5-4 to TRBJ1-4; 9 bases are shared with TRBD1. The CDR3 length is 16 residues. Germline trimming cut 4 bases from V and 5 bases from J; bases unmatched to any gene: 9. Germline V gene data show CDR1 as SGHNT and CDR2 as YYREEE (reference sequence). The CDR3 region has the DNA TGTGCCAGCAGCCCTACAGGGGGCGCCCCCAATGAAAAACTGTTTTTT. This translates into CASSPTGGAPNEKLFF. The whole variable domain, filled in from reference TRBV5-4 and TRBJ1-4, reads ETGVTQSPTHLIKTRGQQVTLRCSSQSGHNTVSWYQQALGQGPQFIFQYYREEENGRGNFPPRFSGLQFPNYSSELNVNALELDDSALYLCASSPTGGAPNEKLFFGSGTQLSVL.

The rearrangement links TRBV27 to TRBJ1-6; D uncertain. Germline assignment: CDR1 MNHEY and CDR2 SMNVEV (reference sequence). The germline V and J ends were trimmed by 3 bases and 10 bases, with 13 bases remaining between them. This CDR3 is built from 14 residues. For the CDR3, the DNA is TGTGCCAGCAGTTTGAGAGAGGGTCGGTCACCCCTCCACTTT. Translating gives CASSLREGRSPLHF.

The CDR3, as DNA: TGTGCCAGTAAGGGGGAGGGCTTCACGGAGACCCAGTACTTC. Translating gives CASKGEGFTETQYF. The J gene is TRBJ2-5, the V gene TRBV19; D is possibly TRBD2 (7 bases). This CDR3 is 14 amino acids long. In germline, CDR1 is LNHDA, CDR2 SQIVND (reference sequence). V dropped 7 bases and J dropped 5 bases, with 17 bases sitting between them.

The chain employs TRBV19 and TRBJ2-7; 7 positions match TRBD1. V lost 4 bases to trimming and J lost 4 bases; unmatched junction nucleotides: 10. From germline, CDR1 is LNHDA and CDR2 SQIVND (reference sequence). The CDR3 has 15 amino acids. The CDR3 region is CASSTQAGGRYEQYF. The CDR3 DNA is TGTGCCAGTAGTACCCAGGCAGGGGGTAGGTACGAGCAGTACTTC. The full variable domain, completed using reference TRBV19 and TRBJ2-7, is DGGITQSPKYLFRKEGQNVTLSCEQNLNHDAMYWYRQDPGQGLRLIYYSQIVNDFQKGDIAEGYSVSREKKESFPLTVTSAQKNPTAFYLCASSTQAGGRYEQYFGPGTRLTVT.

V gene TRBV19 combines with J gene TRBJ1-1; D not resolved. From germline, CDR1 is LNHDA and CDR2 SQIVND (reference sequence). V was shortened by 7 bases and J by 0 bases, with 12 bases between the two germline ends. The CDR3 spans 14 residues. CDR3 protein: CASKEGSMNTEAFF. CDR3 coding DNA: TGTGCCAGTAAGGAGGGAAGTATGAACACTGAAGCTTTCTTT. The complete variable domain, with remaining parts taken from reference TRBV19 and TRBJ1-1, reads DGGITQSPKYLFRKEGQNVTLSCEQNLNHDAMYWYRQDPGQGLRLIYYSQIVNDFQKGDIAEGYSVSREKKESFPLTVTSAQKNPTAFYLCASKEGSMNTEAFFGQGTRLTVV.

The V and J genes are TRBV19 and TRBJ2-7; 8 bases align to TRBD1. Trimming cost V 6 bases and J 1 base; bases outside gene matches: 11. In germline, CDR1 is LNHDA, CDR2 SQIVND (reference sequence). CDR3 length equals 16 residues. Here the CDR3 reads CASSLNLNRGSYEQYF. The CDR3 nucleotides are TGTGCCAGTAGCCTCAACCTCAACAGGGGGTCCTACGAGCAGTACTTC.

The chain uses TRBV28 and TRBJ1-2; 7 nucleotides align to TRBD1. This CDR3 contains 13 residues. Looked up from germline, CDR1 is MDHEN and CDR2 is SYDVKM. The trim removed 6 bases at V and 7 bases at J, leaving 8 bases unmatched. The CDR3 loop reads CASRPGGESGYTF. CDR3 coding DNA: TGTGCCAGCAGGCCAGGGGGGGAAAGTGGCTACACCTTC.

The chain employs TRBV6-5 and TRBJ2-5; 8 nucleotides align to TRBD2. CDR1 is MNHEY, CDR2 SVGAGI, per germline. J was trimmed by 5 bases and V by 6 bases; bases with no gene match: 11. The length of the CDR3 is 15 residues. The CDR3 nucleotides are TGTGCCAGCAGCCCAAATGACGGGAGGGCGGAGACCCAGTACTTC. It yields the protein CASSPNDGRAETQYF.

The chain couples TRBV3-1 (or the pseudogene TRBV3-2) to TRBJ1-6; D is possibly TRBD1 (5 bases). V gave up 3 bases and J gave up 7 bases, with 10 bases separating them. This CDR3 has 14 amino acids. The germline CDR1 and CDR2 sequences are LGHDT and YNNKEL (reference sequence). The CDR3 coding sequence is TGTGCCAGCAGCCACCGGGGCAAAAATTCACCCCTCCACTTT. Amino acid sequence: CASSHRGKNSPLHF.